This entry is about one T cell receptor beta chain. Using immunoSEQ multiplex PCR, the repertoire was profiled, and TCRdb retains in-frame clones only, with some absent. The sample consists of 55,000 to 80,000 clones, around 80% of them appearing once. CDR1 is LNHDA and CDR2 is SQIVND in the germline V gene (reference sequence). Trimming took 4 bases from V and 5 from J; bases not matched to a gene: 6. The CDR3 consists of 14 residues. This entry comes from a study of OX40 agonist ivuxolimab in advanced cancers. Turning to the study itself: An anti-OX40 (CD134) antibody with agonistic activity, ivuxolimab, was administered to patients. Three patients had partial responses: one hepatocellular carcinoma, two cutaneous melanoma.

The clonotype comes from an adult with an advanced solid tumor such as melanoma, head and neck, liver or kidney cancer. The source material was CD4+ or CD8+ T cells sorted from blood, sampled in a trial of the OX40 agonist ivuxolimab. The J gene is TRBJ2-5, the V gene TRBV19; TRBD2 aligns across 8 bases. This CDR3 reads CASSTRGAGETQYF. CDR3 coding DNA: TGTGCCAGTAGTACGCGGGGGGCAGGGGAGACCCAGTACTTC.